This T cell receptor beta chain was documented in a study of blood T cell repertoires in COVID-19. Sequenced by immunoSEQ multiplex PCR; TCRdb stores in-frame clones only, minus some. The table includes 300,000 or so clones, less than 90% detected once. Individuals aged about 18 to 89 years were recruited from 24 US areas. This receptor was obtained from a woman aged 25 to 39 who had recovered from COVID-19. The sample was PBMCs or T cells enriched from blood (not recorded which).

Written as DNA, the CDR3 is TGTGCCAGCAGCCACGGACAGAATAGCAATCAGCCCCAGCATTTT. Translation: CASSHGQNSNQPQHF. The rearrangement links TRBV9 to TRBJ1-5; tentative D call: TRBD1 (6 bases). The V end was cut by 4 bases, the J end by 0 bases, with 11 bases between. The CDR3 has 15 residues. Germline V gives CDR1 SGDLS, CDR2 YYNGEE.